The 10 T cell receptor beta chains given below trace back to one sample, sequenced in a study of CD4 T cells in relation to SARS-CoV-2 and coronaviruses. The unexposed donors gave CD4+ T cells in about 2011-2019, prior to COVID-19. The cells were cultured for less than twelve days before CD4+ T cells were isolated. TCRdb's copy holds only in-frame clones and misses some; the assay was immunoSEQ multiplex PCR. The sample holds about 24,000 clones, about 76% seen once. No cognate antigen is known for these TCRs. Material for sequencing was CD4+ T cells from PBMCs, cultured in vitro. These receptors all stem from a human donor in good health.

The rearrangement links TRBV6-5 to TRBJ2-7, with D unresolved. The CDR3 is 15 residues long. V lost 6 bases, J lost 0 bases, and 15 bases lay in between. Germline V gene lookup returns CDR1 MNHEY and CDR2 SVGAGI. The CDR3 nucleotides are TGTGCCAGCAGCGCCGACGGAAGGAGCTCCTACGAGCAGTACTTC. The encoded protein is CASSADGRSSYEQYF.

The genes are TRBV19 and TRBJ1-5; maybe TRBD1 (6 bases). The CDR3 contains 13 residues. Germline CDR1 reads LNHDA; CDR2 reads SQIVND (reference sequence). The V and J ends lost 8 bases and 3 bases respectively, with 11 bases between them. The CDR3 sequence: CASAGGPNQPQHF. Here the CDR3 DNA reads TGTGCCAGTGCGGGGGGCCCCAATCAGCCCCAGCATTTT.

CDR3 in amino acids: CATSDRRSNQPQHF. CDR3 DNA: TGTGCCACCAGTGACAGAAGAAGCAATCAGCCCCAGCATTTT. The gene calls are TRBV24-1 and TRBJ1-5; D is undetermined. Germline V gives CDR1 KGHDR, CDR2 SFDVKD. The CDR3 loop spans 14 amino acids. Trimming removed 4 bases at V and 1 base at J, with 7 bases between.

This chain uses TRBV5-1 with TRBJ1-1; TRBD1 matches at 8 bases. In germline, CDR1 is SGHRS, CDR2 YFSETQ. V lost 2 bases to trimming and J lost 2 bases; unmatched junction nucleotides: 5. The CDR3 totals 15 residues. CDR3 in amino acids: CASSFTGGGNTEAFF. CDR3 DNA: TGCGCCAGCAGCTTTACAGGGGGTGGCAACACTGAAGCTTTCTTT.

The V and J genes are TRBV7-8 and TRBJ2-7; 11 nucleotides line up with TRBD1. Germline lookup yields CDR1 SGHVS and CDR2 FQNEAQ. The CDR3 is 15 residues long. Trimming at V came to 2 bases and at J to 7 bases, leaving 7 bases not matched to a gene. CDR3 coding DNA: TGTGCCAGCAGCTTAATCCGGGACAGGGGGGATGAGCAGTACTTC. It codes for CASSLIRDRGDEQYF.

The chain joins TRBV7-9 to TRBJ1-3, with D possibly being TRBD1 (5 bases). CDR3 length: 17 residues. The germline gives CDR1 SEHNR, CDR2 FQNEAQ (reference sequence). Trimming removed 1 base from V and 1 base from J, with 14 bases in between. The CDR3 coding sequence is TGTGCCAGCAGCTTAGGTGGGGAAAGGGGTTCTGGAAACACCATATATTTT. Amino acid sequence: CASSLGGERGSGNTIYF.

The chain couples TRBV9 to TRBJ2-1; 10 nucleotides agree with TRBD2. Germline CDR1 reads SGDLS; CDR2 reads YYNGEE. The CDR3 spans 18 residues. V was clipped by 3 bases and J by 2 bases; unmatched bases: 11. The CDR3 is CASSADISGGLTYNEQFF. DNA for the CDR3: TGTGCCAGCAGCGCCGATATTAGCGGGGGGTTAACCTACAATGAGCAGTTCTTC.

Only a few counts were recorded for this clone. CDR3 coding DNA: TGTGCCTGGGCACCGGGCCCCTATGGCTACACCTTC. This encodes CAWAPGPYGYTF. The rearrangement joins TRBV30 to TRBJ1-2; D gene uncertain. CDR1 and CDR2 from the germline V gene are GTSNPN and SVGIG (reference sequence). V lost 5 bases and J lost 4, with 11 bases in between. This CDR3 is built from 12 residues.

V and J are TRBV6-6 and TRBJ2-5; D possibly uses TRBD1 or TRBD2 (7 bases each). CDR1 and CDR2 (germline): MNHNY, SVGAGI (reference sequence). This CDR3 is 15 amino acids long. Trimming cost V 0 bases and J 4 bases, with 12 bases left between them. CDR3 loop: CASSYSIRGGETQYF. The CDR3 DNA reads TGTGCCAGCAGTTACTCGATCAGGGGGGGAGAGACCCAGTACTTC.

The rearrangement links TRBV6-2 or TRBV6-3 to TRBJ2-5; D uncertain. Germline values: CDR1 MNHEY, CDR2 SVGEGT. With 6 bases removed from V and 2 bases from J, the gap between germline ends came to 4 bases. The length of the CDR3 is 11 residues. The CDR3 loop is CASSRQETQYF. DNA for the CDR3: TGTGCCAGCAGCCGACAAGAGACCCAGTACTTC.